This T cell receptor (beta chain) was profiled in a study of PD-L1 blockade in urothelial cancer. About the study: Study patients had been treated with 0 to 3 previous chemotherapy regimens.

The patients' disease, urothelial carcinoma, was locally advanced or metastatic. Repertoires were generated with immunoSEQ multiplex PCR, while TCRdb's copy carries only in-frame clones and drops some. The data show 35,000 to 40,000 clones, about 79% seen once. Sequenced here: PBMCs, sampled around atezolizumab (anti-PD-L1) treatment. This receptor was obtained from a man aged 60 to 75 with urothelial cancer.

The CDR3 DNA sequence: TGTGCCAGCAGTGGGGGGACAGGGGGGGGAGAGACCCAGTACTTC. Amino acids: CASSGGTGGGETQYF. J is TRBJ2-5 and V is TRBV6-5, with 11 positions matching TRBD1. This CDR3 is 15 amino acids long. Germline CDR1 is MNHEY and CDR2 is SVGAGI. The V segment lost 5 bases and the J segment 4 bases; nucleotides outside the gene matches: 6.